The present entry profiles one T cell receptor beta chain with its context. Its antigen is undetermined. Profiling relied on immunoSEQ multiplex PCR, and the TCRdb table lists in-frame clones only, not all of them. This table holds tens of thousands of clones, around nine tenths found once. The data were taken from a study of T cells in localized non-small cell lung cancer. General study points: Blood T cell density predicted longer survival; adjacent-lung clonality, shorter. Highest T cell clonality was seen in uninvolved adjacent lung, surpassing that measured in tumor. Within adjacent lung there appeared a median around 55 of the top 100 tumor clones. Heterogeneity is still possible, as just one tumor region was sequenced.

Germline values: CDR1 SNHLY, CDR2 FYNNEI. CDR3 length: 14 residues. Trimming removed 8 bases from V and 1 base from J; junction bases left unmatched: 4. Sequenced here: peripheral blood, sampled before any cancer treatment. The chain uses TRBV2 and TRBJ2-2; the match to TRBD1 covers 7 bases. This receptor was identified in a woman aged 40-70 years with stage I lung adenocarcinoma. DNA for the CDR3: TGTGCCAGCCTCCGGGACAGGAACACCGGGGAGCTGTTTTTT. Translation: CASLRDRNTGELFF.